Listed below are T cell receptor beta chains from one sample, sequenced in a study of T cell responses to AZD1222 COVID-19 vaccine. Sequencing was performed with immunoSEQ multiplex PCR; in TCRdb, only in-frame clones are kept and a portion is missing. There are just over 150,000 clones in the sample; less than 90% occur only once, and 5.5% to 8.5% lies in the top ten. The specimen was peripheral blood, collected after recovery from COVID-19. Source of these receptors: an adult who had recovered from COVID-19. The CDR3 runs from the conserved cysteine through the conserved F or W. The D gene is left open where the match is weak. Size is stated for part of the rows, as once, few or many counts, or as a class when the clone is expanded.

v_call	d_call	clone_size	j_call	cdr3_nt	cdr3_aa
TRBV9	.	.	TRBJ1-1	TGTGCCAGCAGCGTAGCAGGAGGGAGCACTGAAGCTTTCTTT	CASSVAGGSTEAFF
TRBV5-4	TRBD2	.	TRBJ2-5	TGTGCCAGCATGAAGGAGACTAGCGCCGAAGAGACCCAGTACTTC	CASMKETSAEETQYF
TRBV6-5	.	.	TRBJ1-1	TGTGCCAGCAGGCCAGCCACTGAAGCTTTCTTT	CASRPATEAFF
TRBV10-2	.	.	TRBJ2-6	TGCGCCAGCAGTGAACGGAAGGGGACTGCTGGGGCCAACGTCCTGACTTTC	CASSERKGTAGANVLTF
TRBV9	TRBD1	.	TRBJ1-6	TGTGCCAGCAGCGTAGGACAGGGGGATTCACCCCTCCACTTT	CASSVGQGDSPLHF
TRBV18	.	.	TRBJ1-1	TGTGCCAGCTCACCGACAGGGAACACTGAAGCTTTCTTT	CASSPTGNTEAFF
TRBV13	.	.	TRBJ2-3	TGTGCCAGCAGCTTAGGAGAGGTGGATACGCAGTATTTT	CASSLGEVDTQYF
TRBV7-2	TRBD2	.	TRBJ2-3	TGTGCCAGCAGCTTGAGCGGGAGTAGTGCAGATACGCAGTATTTT	CASSLSGSSADTQYF
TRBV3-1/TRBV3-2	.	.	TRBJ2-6	TGTGCCAGCAGCCAAGTATCTGGGGCCAACGTCCTGACTTTC	CASSQVSGANVLTF
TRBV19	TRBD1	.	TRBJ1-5	TGTGCCAGTAGTATAGGCCTAGGACAGGGTTTCAATCAGCCCCAGCATTTT	CASSIGLGQGFNQPQHF
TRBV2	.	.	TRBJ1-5	TGTGCCAGCAGCGCTTTCTATCAGCCCCAGCATTTT	CASSAFYQPQHF
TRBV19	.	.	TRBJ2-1	TGTGCCAGTAGTGATCTAGACAGCTCCTACAATGAGCAGTTCTTC	CASSDLDSSYNEQFF
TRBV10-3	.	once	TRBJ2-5	TGTGCCATCAGTGAGAGACAAGAGACCCAGTACTTC	CAISERQETQYF
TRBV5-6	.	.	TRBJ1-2	TGTGCCAGCAGCTTAGGTTTTACGACAGGCGCCCTTGGCTATGGCTACACCTTC	CASSLGFTTGALGYGYTF
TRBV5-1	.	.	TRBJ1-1	TGCGCCAGCAGCTTGAAGTTGGACACTGAAGCTTTCTTT	CASSLKLDTEAFF
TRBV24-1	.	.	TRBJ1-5	TGTGCCACCAGTGGAAAAAGCAATCAGCCCCAGCATTTT	CATSGKSNQPQHF
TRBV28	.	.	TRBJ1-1	TGTGCCAGCAGCCCCCCACCATTCGAGGGTCGAGCTTTCTTT	CASSPPPFEGRAFF
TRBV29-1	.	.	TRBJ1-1	TGCAGCACTACATCAGGGGTCAACACTGAAGCTTTCTTT	CSTTSGVNTEAFF
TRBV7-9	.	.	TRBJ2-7	TGTGCCAGCAGCTTTGGGGACATCTACGAGCAGTACTTC	CASSFGDIYEQYF
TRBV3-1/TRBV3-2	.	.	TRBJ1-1	TGTGCCAGCAGCCCGCTCGCAAAGCTTATTAACACTGAAGCTTTCTTT	CASSPLAKLINTEAFF
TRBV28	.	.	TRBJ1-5	TGTGCCAGCAGTCCCCCAGCAGGGAGCAATCAGCCCCAGCATTTT	CASSPPAGSNQPQHF
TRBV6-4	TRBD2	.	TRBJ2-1	TGTGCCAGCAGTTTGGGGCTAGCGGGCCCTTACAATGAGCAGTTCTTC	CASSLGLAGPYNEQFF
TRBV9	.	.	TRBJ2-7	TGTGCCAGCAGCATGGACTCTGCGTCGGGGGAGCAGTACTTC	CASSMDSASGEQYF
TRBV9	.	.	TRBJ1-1	TGTGCCAGCAGCACCACAGTTGGGGGGGCTGAAGCTTTCTTT	CASSTTVGGAEAFF
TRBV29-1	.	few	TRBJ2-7	TGCAGCGTTGAAGATGGGGCCGGCATACAGTACTTC	CSVEDGAGIQYF
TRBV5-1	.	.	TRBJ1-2	TGCGCCAGCAGCTCACCACCGGAGAACTATGGCTACACCTTC	CASSSPPENYGYTF
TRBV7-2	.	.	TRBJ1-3	TGTGCCAGCAGCACCGGGACAAACTCTGGAAACACCATATATTTT	CASSTGTNSGNTIYF
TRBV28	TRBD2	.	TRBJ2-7	TGTGCCAGCAGTTTAGGGGGTAGCGGGGGTTACGAGCAGTACTTC	CASSLGGSGGYEQYF
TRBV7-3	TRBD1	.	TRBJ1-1	TGTGCCAGCAGCCCAACAGGGGGCCACACTGAAGCTTTCTTT	CASSPTGGHTEAFF
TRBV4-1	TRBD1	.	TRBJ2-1	TGCGCCAGCAGCCAATCCGGGACAGGGGGCTTTAATGAGCAGTTCTTC	CASSQSGTGGFNEQFF
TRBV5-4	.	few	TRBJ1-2	TGTGCCAGCAGCTTGGGAGTCGGGGGTGGTGGCTACACCTTC	CASSLGVGGGGYTF
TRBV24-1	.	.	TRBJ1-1	TGTGCCACCAGTGATGGGGCCTCAGGCGGTCTGAACGCTTTCTTT	CATSDGASGGLNAFF
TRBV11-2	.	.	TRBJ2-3	TGTGCCAGCAGCTTACAGGGAGCCATACCAGATACGCAGTATTTT	CASSLQGAIPDTQYF
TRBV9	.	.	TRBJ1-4	TGTGCCAGCAGCACACCCGACAGGTTAGGTGAAAAACTGTTTTTT	CASSTPDRLGEKLFF
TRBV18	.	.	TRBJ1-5	TGTGCCAGCTCACCCCGCGACCAACAGCCCCAGCATTTT	CASSPRDQQPQHF
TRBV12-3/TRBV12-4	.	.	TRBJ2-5	TGTGCCAGCAGTTTATTGACAGGCGAGACCCAGTACTTC	CASSLLTGETQYF
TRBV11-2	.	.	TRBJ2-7	TGTGCCAGCAGCTTAGCCTTAATCACCTACGAGCAGTACTTC	CASSLALITYEQYF
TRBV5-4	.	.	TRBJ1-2	TGTGCCAGCAGCTTGGTGGGTAATCTCCCCCTCTATGGCTACACCTTC	CASSLVGNLPLYGYTF
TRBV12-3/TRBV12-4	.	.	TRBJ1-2	TGTGCCAGCAGTCCACGGGGAGGGCAGGGCTACACCTTC	CASSPRGGQGYTF
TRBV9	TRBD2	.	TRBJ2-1	TGTGCCAGCAGTCTCGGCGGGGGGGCCTACAATGAGCAGTTCTTC	CASSLGGGAYNEQFF
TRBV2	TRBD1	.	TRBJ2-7	TGTGCCAGCATGGCGGACAGGGGTCGCGAGCAGTACTTC	CASMADRGREQYF
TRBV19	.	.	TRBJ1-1	TGTGCCAGTAGTACACTCGCAGGGAGGAGCACTGAAGCTTTCTTT	CASSTLAGRSTEAFF
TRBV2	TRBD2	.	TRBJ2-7	TGTGCCAGCAGACCCTCGGGACTAGCGGGCCACGAGCAGTACTTC	CASRPSGLAGHEQYF
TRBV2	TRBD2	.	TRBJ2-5	TGTGCCAGCAGCTTGGAACTAGCGGGGGAAGAGACCCAGTACTTC	CASSLELAGEETQYF